The rows below give T cell receptor beta chains drawn from one sample of a study of T cell responses to AZD1222 COVID-19 vaccine. Repertoires were generated with immunoSEQ multiplex PCR, while TCRdb's copy carries only in-frame clones and drops some. The data contain more than 90,000 clones, more than 85% of them singletons. The sample here was peripheral blood, taken on day 0 of AZD1222 vaccination. These receptors all stem from an adult in good health. The CDR3 runs from the conserved cysteine through the conserved F or W. Each record gives: V gene, J gene, CDR3 protein.

v_gene: TRBV11-2; j_gene: TRBJ1-1; CDR3aa: CASSPFGPGEAFF
v_gene: TRBV6-1; j_gene: TRBJ2-3; CDR3aa: CASSEVRASDTQYF
v_gene: TRBV28; j_gene: TRBJ1-1; CDR3aa: CASSSTGSDTEAFF
v_gene: TRBV7-2; j_gene: TRBJ2-1; CDR3aa: CASSPRLANEQFF
v_gene: TRBV7-9; j_gene: TRBJ1-1; CDR3aa: CASRPVILTEAFF
v_gene: TRBV5-4; j_gene: TRBJ1-4; CDR3aa: CASSSPGQGREKLFF
v_gene: TRBV30; j_gene: TRBJ1-2; CDR3aa: CAWSVLGAGGYTF
v_gene: TRBV24-1; j_gene: TRBJ2-1; CDR3aa: CATSDGGAVLEQFF
v_gene: TRBV30; j_gene: TRBJ1-2; CDR3aa: CAWSASAGYTF
v_gene: TRBV18; j_gene: TRBJ2-5; CDR3aa: CASSFSAQETQYF
v_gene: TRBV28; j_gene: TRBJ1-2; CDR3aa: CASSFMLYGYTF
v_gene: TRBV18; j_gene: TRBJ1-5; CDR3aa: CASSFTGQGNQPQHF
v_gene: TRBV5-8; j_gene: TRBJ2-7; CDR3aa: CASSSTSGRAYEQYF
v_gene: TRBV18; j_gene: TRBJ1-6; CDR3aa: CASSPQGDNSPLHF
v_gene: TRBV5-1; j_gene: TRBJ2-2; CDR3aa: CASRPGLAGANTGELFF
v_gene: TRBV21-1; j_gene: TRBJ2-7; CDR3aa: CAAIPYEQYF
v_gene: TRBV23-1; j_gene: TRBJ1-2; CDR3aa: CASRYTRTGGNYGYTF
v_gene: TRBV27; j_gene: TRBJ2-1; CDR3aa: CASSFYRGPRDEQFF
v_gene: TRBV19; j_gene: TRBJ1-6; CDR3aa: CASSPGQGSSPLHF
v_gene: TRBV19; j_gene: TRBJ1-5; CDR3aa: CASSSDRGSNQPQHF
v_gene: TRBV7-3; j_gene: TRBJ1-1; CDR3aa: CASGQLNTEAFF
v_gene: TRBV29-1; j_gene: TRBJ2-4; CDR3aa: CSVSGGSVGANIQYF
v_gene: TRBV30; j_gene: TRBJ2-7; CDR3aa: CAWSVLAGGVDRTRDPNEQYF
v_gene: TRBV28; j_gene: TRBJ2-5; CDR3aa: CASQYQTQETQYF
v_gene: TRBV13; j_gene: TRBJ2-7; CDR3aa: CASSFGGKSYEQYF
v_gene: TRBV5-4; j_gene: TRBJ1-1; CDR3aa: CASSPTAANTEAFF
v_gene: TRBV7-3; j_gene: TRBJ2-1; CDR3aa: CASSSDRVGEQFF
v_gene: TRBV6-5; j_gene: TRBJ1-2; CDR3aa: CASSSGRTYGYTF
v_gene: TRBV19; j_gene: TRBJ2-7; CDR3aa: CASSTLREDENEQYF
v_gene: TRBV28; j_gene: TRBJ2-7; CDR3aa: CASSPGTGIHEQYF
v_gene: TRBV29-1; j_gene: TRBJ2-6; CDR3aa: CSVGSSGDRSGANVLTF
v_gene: TRBV2; j_gene: TRBJ1-2; CDR3aa: CASRQGLEHGGYTF
v_gene: TRBV25-1; j_gene: TRBJ1-4; CDR3aa: CASTDQNEKLFF
v_gene: TRBV19; j_gene: TRBJ2-5; CDR3aa: CASSGTGTQETQYF
v_gene: TRBV9; j_gene: TRBJ2-5; CDR3aa: CASSVVASVGETQYF
v_gene: TRBV28; j_gene: TRBJ2-7; CDR3aa: CASSQNPSGQGSYEQYF
v_gene: TRBV3-1/TRBV3-2; j_gene: TRBJ1-1; CDR3aa: CASSQWGQMNTEAFF
v_gene: TRBV3-1/TRBV3-2; j_gene: TRBJ1-1; CDR3aa: CASSQYPAGGTEAFF
v_gene: TRBV19; j_gene: TRBJ2-7; CDR3aa: CASSARQAGAYEQYF
v_gene: TRBV2; j_gene: TRBJ2-1; CDR3aa: CASIWREGNFGEQFF
v_gene: TRBV28; j_gene: TRBJ2-7; CDR3aa: CASSSGTGPEQYF
v_gene: TRBV5-1; j_gene: TRBJ2-3; CDR3aa: CASSLGADTQYF
v_gene: TRBV7-8; j_gene: TRBJ2-5; CDR3aa: CASSFGNREETQYF
v_gene: TRBV5-4; j_gene: TRBJ2-3; CDR3aa: CASSARGTDTQYF
v_gene: TRBV11-3; j_gene: TRBJ2-1; CDR3aa: CASSFSSLDEQFF
v_gene: TRBV24-1; j_gene: TRBJ2-1; CDR3aa: CATSEGQGGYNEQFF
v_gene: TRBV12-5; j_gene: TRBJ2-5; CDR3aa: CASGWTSGEVWETQYF
v_gene: TRBV9; j_gene: TRBJ1-1; CDR3aa: CASSVTGVGEAFF
v_gene: TRBV19; j_gene: TRBJ1-5; CDR3aa: CASSLGQGNQPQHF
v_gene: TRBV28; j_gene: TRBJ1-6; CDR3aa: CASRNTGTSYSPLHF
v_gene: TRBV7-8; j_gene: TRBJ2-1; CDR3aa: CASSPGEREVDEQFF
v_gene: TRBV30; j_gene: TRBJ1-1; CDR3aa: CAWSFGGRGTEAFF